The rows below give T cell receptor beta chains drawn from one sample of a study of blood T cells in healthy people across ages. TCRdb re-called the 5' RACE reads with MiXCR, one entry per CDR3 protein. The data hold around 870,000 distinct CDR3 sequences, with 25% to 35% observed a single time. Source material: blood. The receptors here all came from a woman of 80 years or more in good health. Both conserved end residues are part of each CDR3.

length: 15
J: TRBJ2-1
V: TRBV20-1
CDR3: CSATGTSGGYNEQFF

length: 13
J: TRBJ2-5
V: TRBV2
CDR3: CATNWEGQETQYF

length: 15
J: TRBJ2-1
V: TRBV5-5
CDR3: CASSFGGAYWSEQFF

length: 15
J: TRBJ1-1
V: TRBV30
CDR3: CAWSYFTLMNTEAFF

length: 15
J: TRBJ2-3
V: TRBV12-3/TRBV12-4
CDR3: CASIEDRLAGDTQYF

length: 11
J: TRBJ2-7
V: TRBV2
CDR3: CASSDRDRQYF

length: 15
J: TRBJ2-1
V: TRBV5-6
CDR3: CASSNGRGLYNEQFF

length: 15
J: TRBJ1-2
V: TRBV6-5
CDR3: CASSQTGATNYGYTF

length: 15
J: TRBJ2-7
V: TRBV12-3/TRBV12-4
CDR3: CASSPIRAPPYEQYF

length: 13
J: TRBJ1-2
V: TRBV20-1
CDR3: CSATLPGDSGYTF

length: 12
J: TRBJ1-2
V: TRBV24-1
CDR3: CATSEMDGGYTF

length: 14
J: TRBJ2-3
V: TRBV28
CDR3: CATTGGQVTDTQYF

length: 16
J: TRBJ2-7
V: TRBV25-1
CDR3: CASSDGRRGRFDEQYF

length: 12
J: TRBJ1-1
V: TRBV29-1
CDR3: CSVIYGNTEAFF

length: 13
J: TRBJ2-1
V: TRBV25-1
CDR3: CASDRQGSSEQFF

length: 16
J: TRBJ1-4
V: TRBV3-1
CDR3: CASSDPVQGANEKLFF

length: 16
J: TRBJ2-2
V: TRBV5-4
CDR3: CASSLENMINTGELFF

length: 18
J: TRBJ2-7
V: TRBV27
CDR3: CASSLSAGGHLGLYEQYF

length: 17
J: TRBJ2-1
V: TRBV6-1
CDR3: CASSGPSSQRWGNEQFF

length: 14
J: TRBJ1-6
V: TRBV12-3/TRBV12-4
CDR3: CASSLQGRSSPLHF